This is a list of T cell receptor beta chains from one sample in a study of T cells in Graves' hyperthyroidism and ophthalmopathy. TCRdb re-analysed the multiplex PCR reads in MiXCR, keeping a single row per CDR3 protein. Among fewer than 450,000 distinct CDR3 sequences listed, over 11% were seen once. Material: blood. These receptors all stem from a middle-aged man with Graves' ophthalmopathy. CDR3s include the opening cysteine and the closing phenylalanine or tryptophan. The order of the fields is D gene, J gene, V gene, clone size, CDR3 DNA, CDR3 protein. D genes are given only for firm matches. The size entry is marked missing in some rows and otherwise reads once, few, many or a size class.

TRBD2,TRBJ2-5,TRBV7-2,many,TGTGCCAGCAGCGTTACCGGGACTAGCGGGAGTCTAAAGACCCAGTACTTC,CASSVTGTSGSLKTQYF
.,TRBJ2-5,TRBV5-1,many,TGCGCCAGCAGCTTGGAGGGGATGGAGACCCAGTACTTC,CASSLEGMETQYF
TRBD2,TRBJ2-5,TRBV7-8,many,TGTGCCAGCAGCTCTCTGGCTAGCGGGAGTTGGAAGGAGACCCAGTACTTC,CASSSLASGSWKETQYF
TRBD2,TRBJ2-2,TRBV27,once,TGTGCCAGCAGTTTTGGGGGGGTGGTGGAGCTGTTTTTT,CASSFGGVVELFF
.,TRBJ2-7,TRBV6-1,.,TGTGCCAGCAGTGAACCCGCCCAAAGATACGAGCAGTACTTC,CASSEPAQRYEQYF
.,TRBJ1-1,TRBV5-8,many,TGTGCCAGCAGCTTGTCGGTTACAGGGATGAACACTGAAGCTTTCTTT,CASSLSVTGMNTEAFF
TRBD2,TRBJ2-3,TRBV10-1,many,TGCGCCAGCAGTGAGTCGGCGGGAGCTACCCCAGATACGCAGTATTTT,CASSESAGATPDTQYF
TRBD2,TRBJ2-1,TRBV28,.,TGTGCCAGCAACGGACTAGCGGGAGATTCGAATGAGCAGTTCTTC,CASNGLAGDSNEQFF
TRBD2,TRBJ2-7,TRBV5-1,.,TGCGCCAGCAGCCGCCCTAGCGGGTCTTACGAGCAGTACTTC,CASSRPSGSYEQYF
.,TRBJ2-5,TRBV11-3,many,TGTGCCAGCAGCTTAGAGATCCCTTCCCGGGGGACCCAGTACTTC,CASSLEIPSRGTQYF
TRBD2,TRBJ2-7,TRBV5-1,many,TGCGCCAGCAGCCCGAGGGAGGGCCAACACAGCGAGCAGTACTTC,CASSPREGQHSEQYF
TRBD2,TRBJ2-1,TRBV5-6,many,TGTGCCAGCAGCTCGACTAGCGGGGAATACAATGAGCAGTTCTTC,CASSSTSGEYNEQFF
TRBD2,TRBJ2-1,TRBV29-1,many,TGCAGCGTTGGGGGACTAGCGGGAGGGCCCTCCTACAATGAGCAGTTCTTC,CSVGGLAGGPSYNEQFF
.,TRBJ1-1,TRBV19,.,TGTGCCAGTACCCCCGACAGGATGAACACTGAAGCTTTCTTT,CASTPDRMNTEAFF
.,TRBJ1-1,TRBV20-1,many,TGCAGTGCTTATGGGGGACGATCCATGAACACTGAAGCTTTCTTT,CSAYGGRSMNTEAFF
.,TRBJ2-1,TRBV7-9,many,TGTGCCAGCAGCTTCGCGGGAAGCTCCTACAATGAGCAGTTCTTC,CASSFAGSSYNEQFF
TRBD2,TRBJ2-7,TRBV11-2,many,TGTGCCAGCAGCTTAGGGAGGACGGGAGGGCCGCAAGAGCAGTACTTC,CASSLGRTGGPQEQYF
.,TRBJ1-1,TRBV5-4,.,TGTGCCAGCAGCGTCGCTGAGGGGAGTCAAACTGAAGCTTTCTTT,CASSVAEGSQTEAFF
.,TRBJ1-5,TRBV6-1,many,TGTGCCAGCAGAACTCACAAGCGGGCCCCTGAGCATTTT,CASRTHKRAPEHF
.,TRBJ1-5,TRBV12-3/TRBV12-4,.,TGTGCCAGCAGTACCAGGGGCCATCAGCCCCAGCATTTT,CASSTRGHQPQHF
.,TRBJ2-2,TRBV12-3/TRBV12-4,few,TGTGCCAGCAGCCTAGTTAGGGGTCCGGGCACCGGGGAGCTGTTTTTT,CASSLVRGPGTGELFF
TRBD1,TRBJ2-3,TRBV13,.,TGTGCCAGCAATGAACAGGGGGCGAGCACAGATACGCAGTATTTT,CASNEQGASTDTQYF
TRBD1,TRBJ2-1,TRBV14,.,TGTGCCAGCAGCCAAGGTGTCCTCACAGGGGACAATGAGCAGTTCTTC,CASSQGVLTGDNEQFF
TRBD1,TRBJ2-3,TRBV27,many,TGTGCCAGCAGTCGAACCGGGACAGGACCCACAGATACGCAGTATTTT,CASSRTGTGPTDTQYF
.,TRBJ2-7,TRBV5-1,many,TGCGCCAGCAGCACAGGAGCCGAGCAGTACTTC,CASSTGAEQYF
.,TRBJ1-2,TRBV3-1,many,TGTGCCAGCAGCCAAGGGATGGAATATGGCTACACCTTC,CASSQGMEYGYTF
.,TRBJ2-7,TRBV7-9,many,TGTGCCAGCAGTCCCATAGGAGGGGCTTACGAGCAGTACTTC,CASSPIGGAYEQYF
TRBD2,TRBJ2-7,TRBV2,many,TGTGCCAGCAGAGTACTAGCGGGAGAGATCGAGCAGTACTTC,CASRVLAGEIEQYF
.,TRBJ2-3,TRBV14,.,TGTGCCAGCAGAGGACAAGAGTGGACAGATACGCAGTATTTT,CASRGQEWTDTQYF
TRBD1,TRBJ1-1,TRBV9,.,TGTGCCAGCAGCCCCACCCACAGGGGAGAGACTGAAGCTTTCTTT,CASSPTHRGETEAFF
TRBD2,TRBJ2-1,TRBV20-1,.,TGCAGTGCTAGAGATGCGATAGCGGGAGTGAGGAATGAGCAGTTCTTC,CSARDAIAGVRNEQFF
.,TRBJ2-7,TRBV20-1,many,TGCAGTGCTAGGATCGCGGAGACAGCCTCCTACGAGCAGTACTTC,CSARIAETASYEQYF
.,TRBJ2-5,TRBV5-6,many,TGTGCCAGCAGCTTGTCTCTTGAAGAGACCCAGTACTTC,CASSLSLEETQYF
.,TRBJ2-7,TRBV12-3/TRBV12-4,.,TGTGCCAGCAGTTGGGGACATGGAAGCCCCTACGAGCAGTACTTC,CASSWGHGSPYEQYF
TRBD2,TRBJ2-1,TRBV7-3,many,TGTGCCAGCAGCTTAAGTTTAGCGGGAGGGCCATCATCGAATAATGAGCAGTTCTTC,CASSLSLAGGPSSNNEQFF
.,TRBJ1-1,TRBV18,many,TGTGCCAGCTCACCAAACCAAAGGGCTGAAGCTTTCTTT,CASSPNQRAEAFF
TRBD2,TRBJ2-1,TRBV18,.,TGTGCCAGCTCACCGCCGGGACTAGCGCCTGACAATGAGCAGTTCTTC,CASSPPGLAPDNEQFF
TRBD1,TRBJ1-1,TRBV24-1,many,TGTGCCACCAGTGAATCCGGGACAGGGGCTGAAGCTTTCTTT,CATSESGTGAEAFF
TRBD2,TRBJ2-7,TRBV5-1,many,TGCGCCAGCAGCTTTCTCGGGACTAGCGGGAGGGCTAACGAGCAGTACTTC,CASSFLGTSGRANEQYF
.,TRBJ1-2,TRBV29-1,.,TGCAGCGTGACAACCGCGGGGGGCTACACCTTC,CSVTTAGGYTF
TRBD1,TRBJ2-3,TRBV7-9,.,TGTGCCAGCAGACCTCGGGCTGGGACAGATAGCACAGATACGCAGTATTTT,CASRPRAGTDSTDTQYF
.,TRBJ2-3,TRBV7-9,.,TGTGCCAGCAGCCCCGATTTGGGGACGGGATATACGCAGTATTTT,CASSPDLGTGYTQYF
.,TRBJ2-7,TRBV19,few,TGTGCCAGTAGTATAATTGCGAACTCCTACGAGCAGTACTTC,CASSIIANSYEQYF
TRBD2,TRBJ2-1,TRBV19,.,TGTGCCAGTAGTATCTCCACTAGCGGGAGGGCCGGTGAGCAGTTCTTC,CASSISTSGRAGEQFF
.,TRBJ2-5,TRBV15,few,TGTGCCACCAGCGCAGAAATTAACTTTGGAGAGACCCAGTACTTC,CATSAEINFGETQYF
.,TRBJ1-4,TRBV29-1,.,TGCAGCGTTGAGTTCAGGAATGAAAAACTGTTTTTT,CSVEFRNEKLFF
.,TRBJ2-7,TRBV13,many,TGTGCCAGCAGCCCACGGGCAGGGCACTCCTACGAGCAGTACTTC,CASSPRAGHSYEQYF
.,TRBJ2-1,TRBV29-1,many,TGCAGCGCCCTAGGCTTTGGGGGTGAGCAGTTCTTC,CSALGFGGEQFF
.,TRBJ1-1,TRBV19,many,TGTGCCAGTAGCACCCGGGGAGGTGACACTGAAGCTTTCTTT,CASSTRGGDTEAFF